These 6 T cell receptor beta chains originate from one sample sequenced in a study of OX40 agonist ivuxolimab in advanced cancers. The data were produced by immunoSEQ multiplex PCR, yet TCRdb's version contains in-frame clones alone and is incomplete. This sample yields tens of thousands of clones, of which 88% are seen a single time; 0.67% belongs to the top ten. This material consisted of CD4+ or CD8+ T cells sorted from blood, taken in a trial of the OX40 agonist ivuxolimab. The receptors were sampled from an adult with an advanced solid tumor such as melanoma, head and neck, liver or kidney cancer.

The rearrangement joins TRBV9 to TRBJ1-6; D is undetermined. The V gene's germline CDR1 is SGDLS and CDR2 YYNGEE. V lost 4 bases, J lost 6 bases, and 8 bases lay in between. This CDR3 has 13 amino acids. CDR3 loop: CASSFTTNSPLHF. The CDR3 coding sequence is TGTGCCAGCAGCTTTACGACTAATTCACCCCTCCACTTT.

On this clone itself: The junction departs from the called germline gene at one end, perhaps through a read error. This chain uses TRBV7-7 with TRBJ1-2; 10 bases agree with TRBD1. Germline V lookup: CDR1 SSHAT, CDR2 FNYEAQ (reference sequence). The CDR3 has 13 amino acids. The CDR3 is CASSRDRGNGYTF. Written as DNA, the CDR3 is TGTGCTAGCAGTCGGGACAGGGGTAATGGCTACACCTTC.

This clone was counted a few times. V and J are TRBV19 and TRBJ1-1; no definite D call. CDR1 and CDR2 from the germline V gene are LNHDA and SQIVND (reference sequence). Trimming cost V 5 bases and J 6 bases, with 7 bases left between them. This CDR3 spans 11 amino acids. CDR3 sequence: CASSLLAEAFF. In DNA, the CDR3 is TGTGCCAGTAGTTTATTAGCTGAAGCTTTCTTT.

The V gene is TRBV18, the J gene TRBJ2-7; D perhaps matches TRBD1 (6 bases). Trimming stripped 2 bases from V and 7 bases from J, with 21 bases between. Germline values: CDR1 KGHSH, CDR2 LQKENI. The CDR3 sequence is 16 residues long. This CDR3 is CASSPSAGVETREQYF. The DNA for the CDR3 is TGTGCCAGCTCACCATCGGCAGGGGTGGAAACGAGGGAGCAGTACTTC.

The chain joins TRBV30 to TRBJ2-7, with TRBD1 identical over 9 bases. The germline gives CDR1 GTSNPN, CDR2 SVGIG (reference sequence). CDR3 length: 14 residues. The V segment lost 2 bases and the J segment 2 bases; nucleotides outside the gene matches: 4. CDR3 sequence (DNA): TGTGCCTGGAGTACCAGGACAGGGGCCTACGAGCAGTACTTC. Protein: CAWSTRTGAYEQYF.

The chain joins TRBV7-8 to TRBJ2-7; D gene ambiguous. V lost 3 bases and J lost 3, with 6 bases in between. This CDR3 has 12 residues. Germline-derived CDR1 and CDR2 are SGHVS and FQNEAQ. CDR3 amino acids: CASSFFYYEQYF. CDR3 DNA: TGTGCCAGCAGCTTTTTCTACTACGAGCAGTACTTC.